Shown below are 7 T cell receptor beta chains from a single sample sequenced in a study of T cells in localized non-small cell lung cancer (dated by TCRdb to 2020 to 2021). The receptor library was made with the immunoSEQ multiplex PCR assay. Not all clones reach the TCRdb copy of this immuneACCESS table, which keeps in-frame sequences only. Checked studies attribute under half of the gap to unresolved V genes and leave the rest unexplained. This sample lists some 2,000 clones; 25% to 30% were detected once. The ten largest clonotypes hold about 16% of the sample. The source was normal lung tissue next to the tumor, collected before any cancer treatment. These receptors were taken from an older female donor with stage I lung adenocarcinoma.

The V call is TRBV5-1, the J call TRBJ2-2, with unresolved D. The CDR3 covers 14 residues. The germline gives CDR1 SGHRS, CDR2 YFSETQ. V gave up 7 bases and J gave up 7 bases, with 17 bases separating them. The CDR3 bases are TGCGCCAGCCGACCCGATTGGGTTGGCGGGGAGCTGTTTTTT. Translating it yields CASRPDWVGGELFF.

The V call is TRBV29-1, the J call TRBJ1-1; D perhaps matches TRBD1 (5 bases). This CDR3 region has 16 residues. CDR1 is SQVTM and CDR2 is ANQGSEA in the germline V gene. Trimming took off 4 bases at V and 3 bases at J, with 21 bases between the two ends. The CDR3: CSVGRGWGMGDTEAFF. In nucleotides, the CDR3 is TGCAGCGTTGGTCGGGGATGGGGGATGGGGGACACTGAAGCTTTCTTT.

This chain connects TRBV9 to TRBJ2-7; 10 nucleotides match TRBD2. V lost 0 bases, J lost 2 bases, and 2 bases stayed unmatched. Germline lookup yields CDR1 SGDLS and CDR2 YYNGEE. This CDR3 contains 15 residues. In DNA, the CDR3 is TGTGCCAGCAGCGTAGCGGGGACTAGCGCCTACGAGCAGTACTTC. This gives the protein CASSVAGTSAYEQYF.

This chain uses TRBV19 with TRBJ1-1, with no clear D. The CDR3 contains 14 residues. Germline V gene data show CDR1 as LNHDA and CDR2 as SQIVND (reference sequence). Trimming stripped 2 bases from V and 1 base from J, with 8 bases between. CDR3 sequence (DNA): TGTGCCAGTAGTATAAAGGCAGCGAACACTGAAGCTTTCTTT. Translating it yields CASSIKAANTEAFF.

Judged by abundance, this clone is medium-sized. The rearrangement links TRBV6-8 to TRBJ2-7; TRBD1 matches 9 bases. J was trimmed by 3 bases and V by 0 bases; bases with no gene match: 6. Germline-derived CDR1 and CDR2 are MNHGY and SAAAGT. The CDR3 spans 16 residues. In DNA, the CDR3 is TGTGCCAGCAGTTACTCCGGGACAGGGTCTTTCTACGAGCAGTACTTC. Translation: CASSYSGTGSFYEQYF.

This clone was counted a few times. CDR3 protein: CASNLRGNQPQHF. In nucleotides, the CDR3 is TGTGCCAGCAACCTCAGGGGCAATCAGCCCCAGCATTTT. V gene TRBV9 combines with J gene TRBJ1-5; TRBD1 is a possible D gene (5 bases). Germline V CDR1 and CDR2: SGDLS, YYNGEE. CDR3 length: 13 residues. V lost 6 bases to trimming and J lost 2 bases, with 9 bases between them.

The chain links TRBV12-2 to TRBJ2-1; the table's TRBD2 call for D was not verified on the DNA. TRBV12-2 is a documented pseudogene. This CDR3 contains 14 residues. CDR3 amino acids: CATSWRGSYNEQFF. For the CDR3, the DNA is TGTGCCACCTCCTGGCGGGGCTCCTACAATGAGCAGTTCTTC.